This entry concerns a single T cell receptor beta chain. What it binds is not known. TCRdb's copy holds only in-frame clones and misses some; the assay was immunoSEQ multiplex PCR. The table has about 78,000 clones, 70% to 90% seen once. The data were obtained in a study of identifying expanded T cells in peripheral blood. Overall study findings and caveats: Technical replicates showed about 1.2 changed clones; roughly two weeks roughly 16; four weeks 19. Variance in clone template counts between roughly 2-week samples significantly increased with total template count across all healthy donors.

Per germline, CDR1 WSHSY and CDR2 SAAADI. With V trimmed by 6 bases and J by 4 bases, 5 bases remained unmatched. This CDR3 spans 14 amino acids. During the collection period, no donor immune events like infections were recorded. V is TRBV10-2 and J is TRBJ2-1; 8 nucleotides agree with TRBD2. The clonotype originates from a person aged 18 to 75 in good health. The specimen sequenced was blood. The CDR3 is CASRTSGTYNEQFF. The CDR3 DNA is TGCGCCAGCAGAACTAGCGGTACATACAATGAGCAGTTCTTC.